Included here is one T cell receptor beta chain sequence, with context. The data belong to a study of blood T cell repertoires in COVID-19. Looking at the study overall: There were acute and convalescent COVID-19 samples, and they came from the United States, Italy and Spain. Sample material is recorded as cDNA or gDNA derived from T cells, B-cell-depleted T cells, or PBMCs.

Germline trimming cut 2 bases from V and 7 bases from J; bases unmatched to any gene: 3. Germline V gives CDR1 MGHRA, CDR2 YSYEKL. CDR3 length: 14 amino acids. In the authors' workflow: Reference gene primers were amplified, and this amplification served to estimate nucleated cell counts. Some clones are missing from TCRdb's copy, which holds only in-frame ones; the method was immunoSEQ multiplex PCR. The D gene and trimming were derived from the DNA, and the V and J assignments and clone size from that table. The sample shows about 86,000 clones, 75% to 90% of them seen only once. The rearrangement joins TRBV4-1 to TRBJ1-1; TRBD1 agrees at 11 bases. The TCR originated in a human donor in a cohort sampled during active COVID-19. The sequencing input was peripheral blood. The CDR3 coding sequence is TGCGCCAGCAGCCAAATGGGACAGGGGGGTGAAGCTTTCTTT. It is translated as CASSQMGQGGEAFF.